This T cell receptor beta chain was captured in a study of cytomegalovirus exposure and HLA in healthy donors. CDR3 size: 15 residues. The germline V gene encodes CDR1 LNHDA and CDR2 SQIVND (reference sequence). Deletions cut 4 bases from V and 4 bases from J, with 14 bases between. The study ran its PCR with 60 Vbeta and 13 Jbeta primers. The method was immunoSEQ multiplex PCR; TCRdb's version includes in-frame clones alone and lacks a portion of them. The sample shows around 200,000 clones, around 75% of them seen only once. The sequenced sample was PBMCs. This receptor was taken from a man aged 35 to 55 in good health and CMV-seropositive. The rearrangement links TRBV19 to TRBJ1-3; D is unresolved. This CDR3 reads CASSKPEAVGNTIYF. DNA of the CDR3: TGTGCCAGTAGTAAACCTGAAGCCGTCGGAAACACCATATATTTT.